The 26 T cell receptor beta chains given below trace back to one sample, sequenced in a study of blood T cell repertoires in COVID-19. Sequencing used immunoSEQ multiplex PCR; TCRdb keeps in-frame clones, though not all of them. The data contain just over 70,000 clones, roughly 77% of them singletons. Source material: peripheral blood. The receptors originated from a woman in her sixties or seventies with acute or convalescent COVID-19.

V is TRBV3-1 (or the pseudogene TRBV3-2) and J is TRBJ1-1; D is unresolved. V lost 1 base, J lost 1 base, and 4 bases lay in between. Germline loops: CDR1 LGHDT, CDR2 YNNKEL (reference sequence). The CDR3 is 13 residues long. DNA of the CDR3: TGTGCCAGCAGCCAAGGGCCGAACACTGAAGCTTTCTTT. Translated: CASSQGPNTEAFF.

The chain has TRBV7-9 and TRBJ1-2; D is unresolved. V lost 5 bases and J lost 4, with 20 bases in between. CDR3 length: 16 amino acids. Germline CDR1 and CDR2: SEHNR and FQNEAQ (reference sequence). For the CDR3, the DNA is TGTGCCAGCAGCCCCTCAACGCTGGCAGCGCTCTATGGCTACACCTTC. This translates into CASSPSTLAALYGYTF.

This chain uses TRBV2 with TRBJ1-6; D is perhaps TRBD1 (6 bases). CDR1 SNHLY and CDR2 FYNNEI come from the germline V gene. Deletions cut 4 bases from V and 10 bases from J, with 20 bases between. The CDR3 sequence is 16 residues long. In nucleotides, the CDR3 is TGTGCCAGCAGTGGGGGGCAGGCGATTTTCGGGTCACCCCTCCACTTT. This translates into CASSGGQAIFGSPLHF.

The CDR3 region has the DNA TGCGCCAGCAGCTCCAACAGGGCGCGGGGGGGAACTGAAGCTTTCTTT. This sequence encodes CASSSNRARGGTEAFF. The chain couples TRBV5-1 to TRBJ1-1, with a weak D call TRBD1 (6 bases). Germline V CDR1 and CDR2: SGHRS, YFSETQ. This CDR3 has 16 amino acids. V lost 3 bases, J lost 5 bases, and 20 bases lay in between.

The chain employs TRBV5-1 and TRBJ1-2, with 7 positions matching TRBD1. Germline V gives CDR1 SGHRS, CDR2 YFSETQ. The CDR3 length is 16 residues. J lost 4 bases, V lost 3 bases, and 12 bases had no gene match. DNA of the CDR3: TGCGCCAGCAGCTGGAATACAGGGGATCAGGGCTATGGCTACACCTTC. Its translation is CASSWNTGDQGYGYTF.

This clone was recorded a few times. J is TRBJ2-2 and V is TRBV19; 10 bases match TRBD1. Trimming took 5 bases from V and 7 from J; bases not matched to a gene: 7. CDR3 size: 15 residues. Germline CDR1 is LNHDA and CDR2 is SQIVND (reference sequence). The DNA for the CDR3 is TGTGCCAGTAGTTTCGGGACAGGGGCCTTCGGGGAGCTGTTTTTT. This codes for CASSFGTGAFGELFF.

Points on this clone: One end of the junction fails to match germline, which may point to a read error. The chain uses TRBV6-4 and TRBJ1-5, with a tentative D call TRBD1 (5 bases). Germline lookup yields CDR1 MRHNA and CDR2 SNTAGT. The CDR3 is made up of 13 amino acids. This CDR3 reads CASRGSAGSNLDF. CDR3 nucleotide sequence: TGTGCCAGCCGGGGGTCCGCAGGGAGCAACTTGGATTTT.

This chain uses TRBV11-1 with TRBJ2-2; D perhaps matches TRBD1 (5 bases). The length of the CDR3 is 13 residues. V dropped 10 bases and J dropped 1 base, with 10 bases sitting between them. Germline V CDR1 and CDR2: SGHAT, FQDESV (reference sequence). CDR3 protein: CATRQQNTGELFF. Here the CDR3 DNA reads TGTGCCACTCGACAGCAGAACACCGGGGAGCTGTTTTTT.

The sample holds a few counts of this clone. V usage is TRBV27 and J usage is TRBJ2-2; 7 nucleotides align to TRBD1. This CDR3 is built from 14 residues. CDR1 and CDR2 from the germline V gene are MNHEY and SMNVEV (reference sequence). The junction had 6 bases not matched to a gene; V was cut back by 5 bases and J by 6 bases. CDR3 bases: TGTGCCAGCAGTCCGGGACAGTCACCCGGGGAGCTGTTTTTT. Residues: CASSPGQSPGELFF.

The V gene is TRBV6-5, the J gene TRBJ1-2, with 9 bases fitting TRBD1. Germline V gene lookup returns CDR1 MNHEY and CDR2 SVGAGI. This CDR3 is built from 15 residues. Trimming cost V 5 bases and J 10 bases; bases outside gene matches: 14. As DNA, the CDR3 is TGTGCCAGCAGTAAGACCGGGACAGGGACAACGGACTACACCTTC. Residues: CASSKTGTGTTDYTF.

The rearrangement links TRBV28 to TRBJ1-1, with D perhaps matching TRBD1 (6 bases). The CDR3 contains 15 residues. The germline gives CDR1 MDHEN, CDR2 SYDVKM. Trimming pared 7 bases from V and 5 bases from J, leaving 20 bases between. The CDR3 DNA reads TGTGCCAGCATCGCATCGACAGGCCAGGGGACTGAAGCTTTCTTT. It translates to CASIASTGQGTEAFF.

The V and J genes are TRBV7-2 and TRBJ2-2; D remains unclear. Looked up from germline, CDR1 is SGHTA and CDR2 is FQGNSA. V dropped 4 bases and J dropped 4 bases, with 16 bases sitting between them. The CDR3 runs 16 residues. In DNA form, the CDR3 reads TGTGCCAGCAGCTCGGATAGACTTTCACGCACCGGGGAGCTGTTTTTT. It encodes CASSSDRLSRTGELFF.

J is TRBJ2-6 and V is TRBV27; 9 nucleotides agree with TRBD1. This CDR3 is built from 18 residues. The germline CDR1 and CDR2 sequences are MNHEY and SMNVEV (reference sequence). J was trimmed by 2 bases and V by 5 bases; bases with no gene match: 10. CDR3 amino acids: CASSPQDRGPPGANVLTF. The CDR3 bases are TGTGCCAGCAGTCCGCAGGACAGGGGCCCGCCTGGGGCCAACGTCCTGACTTTC.

The gene calls are TRBV2 and TRBJ2-2; possibly TRBD2 for D (5 bases). Germline values: CDR1 SNHLY, CDR2 FYNNEI. V gave up 6 bases and J gave up 7 bases, with 18 bases separating them. CDR3 length: 15 residues. CDR3 coding DNA: TGTGCCAGCAGCCGGGATACTCTTCCAATCGGGGAGCTGTTTTTT. It codes for CASSRDTLPIGELFF.

The V and J genes are TRBV6-6 and TRBJ2-3, with 8 bases that match TRBD1. The junction had 5 bases not matched to a gene; V was cut back by 6 bases and J by 6 bases. This CDR3 has 13 amino acids. Germline V gives CDR1 MNHNY, CDR2 SVGAGI (reference sequence). The CDR3 DNA is TGTGCCAGCAGACCCCAGGGGGCGGATACGCAGTATTTT. This codes for CASRPQGADTQYF.

V and J are TRBV11-2 and TRBJ2-1, with 8 positions matching TRBD2. The CDR3 totals 15 residues. Germline V gives CDR1 SGHAT, CDR2 FQNNGV. Trimming removed 6 bases from V and 3 bases from J; junction bases left unmatched: 7. CDR3 loop: CASSEIAGYYNEQFF. The CDR3 bases are TGTGCCAGCAGTGAGATAGCGGGGTACTACAATGAGCAGTTCTTC.

The chain uses TRBV7-2 and TRBJ2-7; unclear D gene. Between the trimmed V and J ends, which lost 1 base and 4 bases, there was a span of 5 bases. CDR1 SGHTA and CDR2 FQGNSA come from the germline V gene. CDR3 size: 12 residues. The CDR3 loop reads CASSLGQYEQYF. The CDR3 DNA sequence: TGTGCCAGCAGCTTAGGTCAATACGAGCAGTACTTC.

The chain uses TRBV5-1 and TRBJ2-1; 9 bases match TRBD2. Trimming took 0 bases from V and 9 from J; bases not matched to a gene: 7. There are 15 residues in the CDR3. Germline loops: CDR1 SGHRS, CDR2 YFSETQ. The CDR3 nucleotides read TGCGCCAGCAGCTTGGCGGGGGGACTAGCCGGTGAGCAGTTCTTC. It specifies CASSLAGGLAGEQFF.

The rearrangement links TRBV25-1 to TRBJ2-7; the match to TRBD1 covers 7 bases. Germline CDR1 reads MGHDK; CDR2 reads SYGVNS. Germline trimming cut 6 bases from V and 6 bases from J; bases unmatched to any gene: 17. CDR3 length equals 16 residues. CDR3 in amino acids: CASRVNTGTAFGEQYF. The CDR3 nucleotides are TGTGCCAGCAGGGTAAATACCGGGACAGCGTTCGGCGAGCAGTACTTC.

The V call is TRBV19, the J call TRBJ1-2; D may be TRBD1 (5 bases). In germline, CDR1 is LNHDA, CDR2 SQIVND (reference sequence). This CDR3 spans 16 amino acids. Between the trimmed V and J ends, which lost 3 bases and 0 bases, there was a span of 14 bases. The CDR3 protein is CASSITGNRANYGYTF. The CDR3 DNA reads TGTGCCAGTAGTATTACAGGCAATCGAGCTAACTATGGCTACACCTTC.

The gene calls are TRBV6-2 or TRBV6-3 and TRBJ1-2; D ambiguous. This CDR3 is built from 13 residues. Germline-derived CDR1 and CDR2 are MNHEY and SVGEGT. Between the trimmed V and J ends, which lost 4 bases and 8 bases, there was a span of 14 bases. The CDR3 loop is CASSWGATRGYTF. CDR3 nucleotides: TGTGCCAGCAGTTGGGGAGCGACGAGGGGCTACACCTTC.

This clone was seen a handful of times. The chain links TRBV28 to TRBJ1-5; D may be TRBD1 (5 bases). The CDR3 totals 16 residues. Trimming left V 0 bases short and J 5 bases short, with 14 bases between. Germline V lookup: CDR1 MDHEN, CDR2 SYDVKM. The CDR3 region is CASSLWVGAGDQPQHF. The CDR3 coding sequence is TGTGCCAGCAGTTTATGGGTAGGGGCGGGGGATCAGCCCCAGCATTTT. Together with reference TRBV28 and TRBJ1-5, the CDR3 gives the full variable domain: DVKVTQSSRYLVKRTGEKVFLECVQDMDHENMFWYRQDPGLGLRLIYFSYDVKMKEKGDIPEGYSVSREKKERFSLILESASTNQTSMYLCASSLWVGAGDQPQHFGDGTRLSIL.

V and J are TRBV5-1 and TRBJ1-1, with a possible D match to TRBD1 (5 bases). This CDR3 spans 12 amino acids. Germline CDR1 SGHRS, CDR2 YFSETQ. V was shortened by 4 bases and J by 7 bases, with 11 bases between the two germline ends. The CDR3 spells CASSRIGGEAFF. The CDR3 bases are TGCGCCAGCAGCAGAATCGGGGGTGAAGCTTTCTTT.

This clone was counted once. The rearrangement links TRBV7-2 to TRBJ2-7; tentatively, D is TRBD1 (5 bases). Trimming removed 2 bases from V and 6 bases from J, with 11 bases in between. This CDR3 is built from 13 residues. The germline gives CDR1 SGHTA, CDR2 FQGNSA. The CDR3 sequence: CASSLTRVGEQYF. CDR3 sequence (DNA): TGTGCCAGCAGCTTAACCAGGGTCGGCGAGCAGTACTTC.

In this sample, this clone turned up many times. Within the sample, other DNA sequences also encode this same CDR3. This chain uses TRBV18 with TRBJ2-2, with D maybe TRBD1 (6 bases). Trimming pared 1 base from V and 1 base from J, leaving 7 bases between. The CDR3 is made up of 15 amino acids. Germline V lookup: CDR1 KGHSH, CDR2 LQKENI. CDR3 amino acids: CASSPQQGNTGELFF. The CDR3 nucleotides are TGTGCCAGCTCACCACAACAGGGGAACACCGGGGAGCTGTTTTTT.

As to this clone: Other DNA sequences of this sample code for an identical CDR3. The chain has TRBV27 and TRBJ1-2; 10 nucleotides agree with TRBD1. Germline CDR1 and CDR2: MNHEY and SMNVEV (reference sequence). The trim removed 5 bases at V and 4 bases at J, leaving 7 bases unmatched. The CDR3 sequence is 15 residues long. The CDR3, as DNA: TGTGCCAGCAGTCCCTCGGGACAGGGGAGCTATGGCTACACCTTC. Amino acid sequence: CASSPSGQGSYGYTF.